This T cell receptor beta chain emerged from a study of cytomegalovirus exposure and HLA in healthy donors. PCR was performed using 60 Vbeta and 13 Jbeta primers. The data were produced by immunoSEQ multiplex PCR, yet TCRdb's version contains in-frame clones alone and is incomplete. The profile shows about 160,000 clones, roughly 76% of them singletons. This CDR3 spans 15 amino acids. Germline V CDR1 and CDR2: MRHNA, SNTAGT. V lost 2 bases, J lost 6 bases, and 4 bases stayed unmatched. Findings and limits, study-wide: The Asian-associated ancestry cluster reportedly had fewer N-insertions than the roughly 720-donor mean in a later analysis. In a later analysis, TCR beta V- and J-gene trimming was associated with a missense DCLRE1C variant. In vitro checks showed that a few CMV-associated chains really do target CMV antigens. The analysis excluded some indistinguishable V segments, including TRBV6-2 and TRBV6-3.

This clone was detected a few times. Its target is not known. The clonotype was recovered from a woman between 45 and 65 years old in good health and CMV-seronegative. The specimen sequenced was PBMCs. The J gene is TRBJ2-1, the V gene TRBV6-4; 10 bases align to TRBD2. The CDR3 sequence is CASSDQAGGPNEQFF. Written as DNA, the CDR3 is TGTGCCAGCAGTGACCAAGCGGGAGGGCCCAATGAGCAGTTCTTC.